This T cell receptor beta chain emerged from a study of shared clonotypes between healthy human individuals. The assay was immunoSEQ multiplex PCR, and TCRdb's table has in-frame clones only and misses some. The table has hundreds of thousands of clones, about two thirds seen once; the top ten hold about 1.7%. The germline gives CDR1 SGDLS, CDR2 YYNGEE. J lost 6 bases, V lost 10 bases, and 12 bases had no gene match. The CDR3 runs 16 residues. Source material: memory CD4+ T cells sorted from blood. Subset specified: CD45RA-negative fraction. V and J are TRBV9 and TRBJ2-1; 14 bases agree with TRBD2. The source of this sequence is a woman aged 25 to 45 in good health. The CDR3 reads CASGSSGTSGSNEQFF. The CDR3 DNA reads TGTGCCTCCGGTTCCTCCGGGACTAGCGGGAGCAATGAGCAGTTCTTC.